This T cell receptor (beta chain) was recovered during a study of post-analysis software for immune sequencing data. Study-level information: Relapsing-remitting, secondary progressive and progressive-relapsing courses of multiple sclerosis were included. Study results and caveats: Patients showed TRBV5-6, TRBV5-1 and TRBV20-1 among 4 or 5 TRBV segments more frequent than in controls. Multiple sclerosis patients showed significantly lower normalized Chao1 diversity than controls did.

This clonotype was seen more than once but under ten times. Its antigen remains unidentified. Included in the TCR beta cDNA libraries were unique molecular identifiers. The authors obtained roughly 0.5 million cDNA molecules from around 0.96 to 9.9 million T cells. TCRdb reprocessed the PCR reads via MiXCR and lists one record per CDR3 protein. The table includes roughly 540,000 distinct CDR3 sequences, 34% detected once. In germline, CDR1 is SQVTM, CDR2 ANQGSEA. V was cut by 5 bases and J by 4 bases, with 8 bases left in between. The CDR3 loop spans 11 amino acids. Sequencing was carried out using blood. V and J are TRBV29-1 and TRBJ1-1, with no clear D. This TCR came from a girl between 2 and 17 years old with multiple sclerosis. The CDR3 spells CSVLRSTEAFF. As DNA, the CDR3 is TGCAGCGTTCTGAGGAGCACTGAAGCTTTCTTT.